This TCR beta chain derives from a study of cytomegalovirus exposure and HLA in healthy donors (dated by TCRdb to the late 2010s). A note on the overall study: In an earlier analysis of 587 of the donors, 276 Gb of sequence data and 100 million or so unique TCR beta sequences from roughly 200 million T cells were reported. An early release that covered 640 HLA-typed donors contained about 290 gigabases of sequencing data and 65 million to 100 million unique TCR sequences. Of the approximately 400 genotyped donors, 65% to 90% fell in the genetic ancestry cluster associated with self-reported Caucasian donors. The study aimed to test whether signatures of past pathogen exposure could be identified by cataloging public T cell receptors. The T cell repertoires of under 750 subjects were profiled by immunosequencing and related to cytomegalovirus serostatus. Along with the approximately 700-subject first cohort, a separate validation cohort of 120 different subjects was used. To predict cytomegalovirus infection status, the study combined high-throughput TCR immunosequencing, statistical association of individual TCRs with disease status, and machine learning. To study patterns of TCR occurrence, a later analysis re-analyzed previously published TCR beta repertoires from 650 to 750 donors and added high-resolution HLA genotyping. Rather than drawing on any new phenotypic data, the later analysis identified candidate immune exposures from TCR beta sequences and the way those sequences occurred across donors. An earlier analysis of 587 of the donors used high-throughput TCR beta sequencing to judge whether each TCR beta V gene segment behaved as functional or pseudogenic. Donor age, sex, ethnicity and CMV serostatus were compiled together with the repertoire data. Genome-wide SNP genotypes for about 65% of the 666 donors were used in a later genetic analysis, which treated that subset as a discovery cohort. Every repertoire in the discovery cohort had been generated on one and the same sequencing platform. Both class I and class II loci were covered by HLA typing, at four-digit resolution. Typing coverage differed by locus: A, B, C, DRB1 and DQB1 were typed in roughly 620-640 donors, DQA1 in about 550, DPA1 in approximately 600, and DPB1 in approximately 450. About 5 DR-DQ haplotypes were handled as single units for association and clustering, since linkage in the cohort was strong. Among over 350 genotyped donors of the cohort, an average of approximately 250,000 unique TCR beta nucleotide sequences were sequenced per donor, about a sixth of them non-productive.

The CDR3 numbers 13 residues from cysteine through phenylalanine. The sequence is cut down to CDR3 DNA, 39 bases in frame from base 1. The germline V gene supplies CDR1 SQVTM and CDR2 ANQGSEA. V is cut back by 6 bases and J by 1 base, with 5 bases in the junction unmatched. The cohort consisted of approximately 690 healthy bone marrow donors. Cohort members were all nominally healthy when sampled, although unrecorded immune exposures were likely present. The donor was CMV seronegative and was included in the group of 352 seronegative cohort members. Each donor provided a peripheral blood sample, and peripheral blood mononuclear cells were used for TCR beta sequencing. Genomic DNA extraction from the blood cell samples was performed with the Qiagen DNeasy Blood Extraction Kit. Results the study describes overall, beyond this receptor: A cluster of highly shared sequence variants was judged likely to represent a technical artifact of the sequencing pipeline. Most TCR sequences were observed very rarely across donors, whereas some public TCRs were present in many individuals. The study gave a list of about 170 TCR beta chains associated with cytomegalovirus. A later analysis found that HLA-associated TCR beta chains were more clonally expanded and had lower generation probabilities than equally common non-associated chains. An earlier analysis of 587 of the donors showed that most TCR beta V segments appeared in productive rearrangements either about 90% or about 30% of the time, which broadly matched IMGT annotations. When HLA alleles, especially DR and DQ, strongly co-occurred, attributing TCR associations to individual alleles was difficult. According to a later analysis, parvovirus B19, influenza, CMV and Epstein-Barr virus appeared linked to several top co-occurrence clusters. According to a later analysis, most CMV-associated TCR beta chains appeared to be HLA-restricted, and the HLA associations seemed to be driven largely by CMV exposure. The presence/absence analyses assumed that sequencing depth was roughly uniform across donors, and that assumption may not be true. A later analysis associated 16,951 TCR beta sequences with specific HLA alleles at a false discovery rate of 0.05. In vitro tests confirmed that three of the cytomegalovirus-associated TCR beta chains recognize cytomegalovirus antigens. The 87-base-pair reads could not distinguish some IMGT-functional V segments, including TRBV6-2 and TRBV6-3, so those segments were excluded. Because some donors lacked HLA typing at each locus, the association tests relied only on the typed subset. In a later genetic analysis, fewer N-insertions in productive TCRs were reported among donors in an Asian-associated ancestry cluster than the roughly 670-donor mean. The authors suggested that the approach could potentially be extended to other disease states and immunological phenotypes. In a later genetic analysis, a missense DCLRE1C variant was associated with V-gene and J-gene trimming of TCR beta chains, and the association was replicated in an independent cohort. In a later analysis, the rate of TCR association differed among HLA loci, with DRB1 alleles having the most associated TCRs and HLA-C alleles having the fewest. Around 16 rarely observed V segments, including chromosome 9 orphons, were excluded from the earlier analysis of several hundred of the donors because counts were too low. Correlated functional status among segregating V segments might be attributable to linkage disequilibrium, but an unknown experimental factor could not be ruled out. In this cohort, only TCR beta chains were sequenced, and detectable features were limited by the absence of alpha or paired-chain data. The classifier was reported to diagnose cytomegalovirus status with high specificity and sensitivity in both the original cohort and the validation cohort. For the cohort, immune exposure information was limited to CMV serostatus. A further reported finding was that TCR beta sequences accurately predicted the HLA-A and HLA-B alleles for most subjects in the first cohort.

Regarding this clone: There is no known antigen for this receptor. Within one base of it there is no much larger clone, and no base qualities were kept.

The library relied on the immunoSEQ multiplex PCR assay. For the multiplex PCR, a mixture combining 60 forward primers for TCR Vbeta segments and 13 reverse primers for TCR Jbeta segments was used. The CDR3 region of rearranged TCR beta genes was amplified from genomic DNA with a multiplex PCR assay. Amplified TCR beta libraries were sequenced as 87-base-pair reads on the Illumina HiSeq System. In the source study's methods: In a later analysis, tens of millions of unique TCR beta chains were counted across the roughly 670 repertoires, and roughly 11 million of these chains were shared by at least two donors. Raw reads were error-corrected and collapsed into unique sequences by a nearest-neighbor algorithm in which closely related sequences were merged to remove PCR and sequencing errors. CDR3 sequences were aligned to IMGT reference sequences to assign V, D and J gene segments. Each retained sequence needed at least a six-nucleotide match to both a V gene segment and a J gene segment. Rearrangements were classified as productive when the CDR3 lacked stop codons and remained in frame with V and J, and all other rearrangements were classified as non-productive. Following IMGT convention, CDR3 was defined as the stretch from the second conserved V-encoded cysteine up to the conserved J-encoded phenylalanine. In an earlier analysis of roughly 610 of the donors, sequences lacking an unambiguous match to a single V gene segment were excluded. In an earlier analysis of some 590 of the donors, a V segment was called functional when productive rearrangements were above 56.7%, and segregating when the standard deviation between donors exceeded 5%. A statistical classification framework was built to diagnose cytomegalovirus status from the catalog of TCR beta chain sequences. A later analysis assigned V and J genes by comparing TCR nucleotide sequences with IMGT/GENE-DB human TR gene sequences. The TCRdist pipeline was used in a later analysis to assign CDR3 sequences and most-parsimonious VDJ recombination scenarios. A later analysis defined each TCR beta chain by its CDR3 amino acid sequence plus V-gene family, and excluded reads lacking a unique V-gene family. A later analysis removed 500 to 600 highly shared, low-generation-probability nucleotide sequences to deal with suspected cross-contamination and a sequencing artifact. In a later analysis, a clonal expansion index was calculated for each public chain from normalized within-repertoire ranks of inferred template counts. Generation probabilities in a later analysis came from a VDJ recombination model fitted to out-of-frame rearrangements, and those results were checked against IGoR. Hypergeometric tests were used in a later analysis to score TCR-TCR, TCR-HLA and TCR-CMV co-occurrence, with a repertoire-size bias correction applied to the TCR pairs. In a later analysis, false discovery rates were estimated by permuting HLA or CMV assignments 20 times. In a later analysis, co-occurring TCRs were grouped using DBSCAN, with TCRdist sequence similarity added in when clustering inside HLA-allele-positive subsets. Repertoires with fewer than 30,000 or more than 120,000 public chains were left out of co-occurrence clustering, as were about 5 repertoires with anomalous nucleotide sharing. Not all clones reach the TCRdb copy of this immuneACCESS table, which keeps in-frame sequences only. Checked studies attribute under half of the gap to unresolved V genes and leave the rest unexplained. For V, J and clone size, that table is used; D and trimming come from the DNA. The sample table lists about 86,000 clones, about 71% of them with a count of one. In total, the top ten clones hold approximately 8.9% of the sample.

The rearrangement joined TRBV29-1 to TRBJ1-1; 7 central nucleotides agree with TRBD1. The clonotype originates from a man aged 55 to 69 in good health and CMV-seronegative. Sequencing was done on a sample of PBMCs. Read as DNA, the sequence is TGCAGCGTCGAGGGACAGTGGAACACTGAAGCTTTCTTT. Its protein product is CSVEGQWNTEAFF.